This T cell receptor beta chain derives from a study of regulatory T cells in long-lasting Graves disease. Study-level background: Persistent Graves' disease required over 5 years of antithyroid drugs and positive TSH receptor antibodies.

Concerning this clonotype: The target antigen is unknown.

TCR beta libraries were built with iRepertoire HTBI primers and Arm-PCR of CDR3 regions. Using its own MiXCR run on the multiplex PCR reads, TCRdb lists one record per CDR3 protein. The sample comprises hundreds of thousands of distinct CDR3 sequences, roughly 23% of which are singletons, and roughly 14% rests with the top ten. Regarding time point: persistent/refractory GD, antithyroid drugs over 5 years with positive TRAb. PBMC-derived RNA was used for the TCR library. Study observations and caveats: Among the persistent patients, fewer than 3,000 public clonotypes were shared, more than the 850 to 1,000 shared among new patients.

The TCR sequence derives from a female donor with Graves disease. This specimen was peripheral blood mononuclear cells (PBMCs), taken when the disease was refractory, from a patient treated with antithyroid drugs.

CDR3 nucleotides: TGTGCCAGTAGCCGGAGGTCAGATACGCAGTATTTT. Its protein product is CASSRRSDTQYF. The rearrangement joins TRBV19 to TRBJ2-3; possibly TRBD2 for D (5 bases). This CDR3 contains 12 residues. Trimming stripped 6 bases from V and 4 bases from J, with 8 bases between. Germline V gene lookup returns CDR1 LNHDA and CDR2 SQIVND (reference sequence).